The 13 T cell receptor beta chains in this list originate from one sample, sequenced in a study of T cells in Graves' hyperthyroidism and ophthalmopathy (dated by TCRdb to about 2019). Preparation of the library involved multiplex PCR. TCRdb records Illumina HiSeq 2000 as the sequencer. The TCR beta CDR3 regions were amplified from RNA transcripts. The first round of RT-PCR for the TCR CDR3 was performed with the HTBI primer set and the Qiagen OneStep RT-PCR kit. The public reads were quality trimmed at Q25 with fastp and then assembled into clones with MiXCR by TCRdb, keeping productive beta chains. Rows with one shared CDR3 protein collapse into an entry with the most common genes and DNA. This sample has 550,000 to 800,000 distinct CDR3 sequences in its table, and roughly 17% of those were observed once. The ten largest make up 15% to 19% of the sample. Sample: blood. Every receptor here comes from a man aged 50 or older with Graves' hyperthyroidism.

This clonotype was observed at least ten times. The chain links TRBV20-1 to TRBJ1-6; TRBD1 agrees at 9 bases. V was clipped by 3 bases and J by 8 bases; unmatched bases: 8. Germline lookup yields CDR1 DFQATT and CDR2 SNEGSKA (reference sequence). This CDR3 comprises 15 residues. The DNA for the CDR3 is TGCAGTGCTAGTCCCGACAGGGGGAACTATTCACCCCTCCACTTT. Translating gives CSASPDRGNYSPLHF.

This clonotype was seen many times. The V and J genes are TRBV29-1 and TRBJ2-6; D is perhaps TRBD1 (5 bases). This CDR3 has 14 amino acids. The V and J ends lost 6 bases and 1 base respectively, with 10 bases between them. CDR1 is SQVTM, CDR2 ANQGSEA, per germline. CDR3 sequence reads: CSVAGPSGANVLTF. The CDR3 nucleotides read TGCAGCGTCGCAGGGCCGTCTGGGGCCAACGTCCTGACTTTC.

The chain has TRBV19 and TRBJ2-7; 9 bases agree with TRBD1. Germline lookup yields CDR1 LNHDA and CDR2 SQIVND (reference sequence). This CDR3 contains 13 residues. V trimming: 4 bases; J trimming: 6 bases; junction bases outside the gene matches: 4. CDR3 sequence: CASSKTGGVEQYF. The CDR3 DNA reads TGTGCCAGTAGTAAAACAGGGGGCGTCGAGCAGTACTTC.

The rearrangement uses TRBV20-1 and TRBJ2-1; possibly TRBD1 or TRBD2 for D (5 bases each). This CDR3 is built from 16 residues. The germline CDR1 and CDR2 sequences are DFQATT and SNEGSKA (reference sequence). Trimming took off 0 bases at V and 8 bases at J, with 20 bases between the two ends. The CDR3 bases are TGCAGTGCTAGAGATAAGGCAGGGACGATAATCCATGAGCAGTTCTTC. Protein sequence: CSARDKAGTIIHEQFF.

The table lists this clonotype with many counts. The gene calls are TRBV30 and TRBJ1-2; D unresolved. Germline-derived CDR1 and CDR2 are GTSNPN and SVGIG (reference sequence). The CDR3 totals 14 residues. The V and J ends lost 0 bases and 3 bases respectively, with 11 bases between them. Here the CDR3 DNA reads TGTGCCTGGAGTGTGGCCGGAGACTACTATGGCTACACCTTC. Translated, it gives CAWSVAGDYYGYTF.

The chain links TRBV29-1 to TRBJ1-1, with a possible D match to TRBD1 (5 bases). CDR3 length equals 11 residues. The germline V and J ends were trimmed by 4 bases and 8 bases, with 11 bases remaining between them. Germline V gene lookup returns CDR1 SQVTM and CDR2 ANQGSEA. The CDR3 bases are TGCAGCGTTGGGGACTTATCCGAAGCTTTCTTT. This gives the protein CSVGDLSEAFF. The full variable domain, rest sourced from reference TRBV29-1 and TRBJ1-1, is SAVISQKPSRDICQRGTSLTIQCQVDSQVTMMFWYRQQPGQSLTLIATANQGSEATYESGFVIDKFPISRPNLTFSTLTVSNMSPEDSSIYLCSVGDLSEAFFGQGTRLTVV.

The chain is built from TRBV2 and TRBJ2-1; TRBD2 agrees at 8 bases. CDR1 is SNHLY, CDR2 FYNNEI, per germline. With 7 bases clipped from V and 3 bases from J, the junction kept 8 bases outside the gene matches. CDR3 length: 15 residues. The CDR3 protein is CASIKLAEIYNEQFF. CDR3 nucleotides: TGTGCCAGCATCAAACTAGCGGAAATCTACAATGAGCAGTTCTTC.

The chain combines TRBV11-2 with TRBJ1-6, with 7 bases lining up with TRBD1. The J segment lost 7 bases and the V segment lost 5 bases, leaving 11 bases of the junction unmatched. This CDR3 has 16 amino acids. The germline V gene encodes CDR1 SGHAT and CDR2 FQNNGV. Here the CDR3 DNA reads TGTGCCAGCAGCCCAAACCTGGACAGGAGAAATTCACCCCTCCACTTT. Translation gives CASSPNLDRRNSPLHF.

This clonotype was observed at least ten times. The gene calls are TRBV6-1 and TRBJ1-6; TRBD1 agrees at 10 bases. This CDR3 comprises 15 residues. With 4 bases clipped from V and 10 bases from J, the junction kept 7 bases outside the gene matches. Germline assignment: CDR1 MNHNS and CDR2 SASEGT. Here the CDR3 DNA reads TGTGCCAGCAGTGGGGACAGGGGACCGGCGTCACCCCTCCACTTT. It specifies CASSGDRGPASPLHF.

This clonotype has at least ten counts. The chain is built from TRBV5-1 and TRBJ1-2, with 12 bases identical to TRBD1. CDR3 length equals 17 residues. Unmatched junction bases numbered 8, after V lost 5 bases and J lost 0 bases. Germline V gives CDR1 SGHRS, CDR2 YFSETQ. CDR3: CASRSGTGGQSNYGYTF. CDR3 bases: TGCGCCAGCAGATCCGGGACAGGGGGCCAATCTAACTATGGCTACACCTTC.

In its sample, this clonotype was seen many times. The rearrangement uses TRBV20-1 and TRBJ2-6; TRBD1 matches 7 bases. Losses at the gene ends were 1 base for V and 2 bases for J; bases not matched to a gene: 5. Germline CDR1 is DFQATT and CDR2 is SNEGSKA (reference sequence). The CDR3 is made up of 16 amino acids. The CDR3 bases are TGCAGTGCTAGAGTTACCGACAGGGCTGGGGCCAACGTCCTGACTTTC. Protein sequence: CSARVTDRAGANVLTF.

This clonotype appeared a few times. This sequence joins TRBV9 and TRBJ2-6, with D perhaps matching TRBD2 (7 bases). V was shortened by 3 bases and J by 0 bases, with 22 bases between the two germline ends. The CDR3 is made up of 20 amino acids. From germline, CDR1 is SGDLS and CDR2 YYNGEE. For the CDR3, the DNA is TGTGCCAGCAGCGCCAAAAACCTCCTCGGGGGGCCCTCTGGGGCCAACGTCCTGACTTTC. Translating it yields CASSAKNLLGGPSGANVLTF.

This clonotype has a count of ten or more. The rearrangement uses TRBV28 and TRBJ2-5; a possible D gene is TRBD2 (6 bases). The CDR3 consists of 14 residues. Trimming pared 5 bases from V and 5 bases from J, leaving 15 bases between. Germline V gene data show CDR1 as MDHEN and CDR2 as SYDVKM. CDR3 coding DNA: TGTGCCAGCAGTACTTTACGGGAGATGGAGACCCAGTACTTC. It codes for CASSTLREMETQYF.